Listed below are T cell receptor beta chains from one sample, sequenced in a study of blood T cell repertoires in COVID-19. Sequenced by immunoSEQ multiplex PCR; TCRdb stores in-frame clones only, minus some. The table includes around 200,000 clones, 80% to 90% detected once. Material for sequencing was peripheral blood. The source is a woman at least 80 years old with acute or convalescent COVID-19. Each CDR3 is given with its conserved first and last residue. The D gene is left open where the match is weak. Only part of the rows carry a size: once, few, many, or a class if the clone is expanded.

length	D	size	V	J	DNA	CDR3
17	.	.	TRBV14	TRBJ1-1	TGTGCCAGCAGCCAAGCGGCAGGGTGGATTTTGGTCACTGAAGCTTTCTTT	CASSQAAGWILVTEAFF
15	TRBD2	once	TRBV11-2	TRBJ2-7	TGTGCCAGCAGCTTATGGGCTAGCGGTCCCTACGAGCAGTACTTC	CASSLWASGPYEQYF
11	.	.	TRBV19	TRBJ2-7	TGTGCCAGTACTAACTCCTACGAGCAGTACTTC	CASTNSYEQYF
16	TRBD2	.	TRBV4-3	TRBJ2-1	TGCGCCAGCAGCCGATTAGCGGGCGGGACCTACAATGAGCAGTTCTTC	CASSRLAGGTYNEQFF
12	.	.	TRBV12-3/TRBV12-4	TRBJ1-1	TGTGCCAGCAGTTTCTCGAACACTGAAGCTTTCTTT	CASSFSNTEAFF
12	.	.	TRBV28	TRBJ2-1	TGTGCCAGCAGCCCGCCGACCTCGGGGCAGTTCTTC	CASSPPTSGQFF
13	.	.	TRBV28	TRBJ1-2	TGTGCCAGCAGACCGGTCGGGTACGGCGGCTACACCTTC	CASRPVGYGGYTF
15	TRBD2	.	TRBV4-3	TRBJ2-1	TGCGCCAGCAGCAGATCTAGCGGGAGTGGCAATGAGCAGTTCTTC	CASSRSSGSGNEQFF
13	.	.	TRBV7-9	TRBJ1-1	TGTGCCAGCAGCTTCTCAGGGGACACTGAAGCTTTCTTT	CASSFSGDTEAFF
15	TRBD1	.	TRBV5-4	TRBJ2-1	TGTGCCAGCAGCTTCGACAGGGGCGGCTACAATGAGCAGTTCTTC	CASSFDRGGYNEQFF
15	.	.	TRBV12-5	TRBJ2-1	TGTGCTAGTGTTTCCCAGGGTTTCCCTTACAATGAGCAGTTCTTC	CASVSQGFPYNEQFF
15	TRBD2	.	TRBV5-6	TRBJ2-3	TGTGCCAGCAGCTCGGGACTACGTCTCACAGATACGCAGTATTTT	CASSSGLRLTDTQYF
15	.	.	TRBV30	TRBJ1-6	TGTGCCTGGAGCCCTATCCGGGGAGCAGGCTTGCCCCTCCACTTT	CAWSPIRGAGLPLHF
16	TRBD2	.	TRBV12-5	TRBJ2-4	TGTGCTAGTGGGCACTCTAGCGGGAGATTAGGGAACATTCAGTACTTC	CASGHSSGRLGNIQYF
16	TRBD2	.	TRBV4-1	TRBJ2-5	TGCGCCAGCAGCCGGGGGACTAGCGGGAATTGGGAGACCCAGTACTTC	CASSRGTSGNWETQYF
16	.	.	TRBV3-1/TRBV3-2	TRBJ1-3	TGTGCCAGCAGCCAACTGCGGGTTAGCTCTGGAAACACCATATATTTT	CASSQLRVSSGNTIYF
17	TRBD2	.	TRBV13	TRBJ2-3	TGTGCCAGCAGTTCACGACTAGCGGGAGCAAGCACAGATACGCAGTATTTT	CASSSRLAGASTDTQYF
13	.	.	TRBV6-2/TRBV6-3	TRBJ1-5	TGTGCCAGCAGTTATACGACAGGCCAGCCCCAGCATTTT	CASSYTTGQPQHF
14	TRBD1	.	TRBV18	TRBJ1-4	TGTGCCAGCTCACCCACAGGGGGCGTCGAAAAACTGTTTTTT	CASSPTGGVEKLFF
16	TRBD1	.	TRBV7-2	TRBJ1-4	TGTGCCAGCGCAGGCAGGGGGCCTGCAACTAATGAAAAACTGTTTTTT	CASAGRGPATNEKLFF
14	.	.	TRBV27	TRBJ2-5	TGTGCCAGCAGCCGATGGGCCTCGTGGGAGACCCAGTACTTC	CASSRWASWETQYF
16	.	.	TRBV4-3	TRBJ1-3	TGCGCCAGCAGCCAAGATAGAGGGGGTAGAGGAAACACCATATATTTT	CASSQDRGGRGNTIYF
14	.	once	TRBV5-5	TRBJ1-3	TGTGCCAGCGACCGGGACAACTCTGGAAACACCATATATTTT	CASDRDNSGNTIYF
16	TRBD2	once	TRBV7-2	TRBJ2-3	TGTGCCAGCAGCTTAAGACTAGCGGGCCCTGGGGATACGCAGTATTTT	CASSLRLAGPGDTQYF
15	TRBD1	once	TRBV28	TRBJ1-6	TGTGCCAGCAGTTCCCGTTCCCCAGGGGGCGCACCCCTCCACTTT	CASSSRSPGGAPLHF
14	.	once	TRBV4-3	TRBJ1-1	TGCGCCAGCAGCCTCACCAGGACTGGCACTGAAGCTTTCTTT	CASSLTRTGTEAFF
15	.	once	TRBV5-1	TRBJ1-1	TGCGCCAGCAGCCCCTTGGGGGGGGGTGGCACTGAAGCTTTCTTT	CASSPLGGGGTEAFF
16	TRBD2	.	TRBV3-1/TRBV3-2	TRBJ2-1	TGTGCCAGCAGCCAACCCGGGACTAGCGCTTACAATGAGCAGTTCTTC	CASSQPGTSAYNEQFF
13	TRBD1	.	TRBV5-5	TRBJ1-1	TGTGCCAGCAGCGTGGGACAGGCATCTCGGGCTTTCTTT	CASSVGQASRAFF